Reported below is one T cell receptor beta chain. Its antigen is as yet unknown. The data originate from a study of blood T cells in healthy people across ages. Germline lookup yields CDR1 LGHDT and CDR2 YNNKEL (reference sequence). CDR3 length equals 19 residues. With 1 base clipped from V and 2 bases from J, the junction kept 13 bases outside the gene matches. Study-wide results and caveats: Estimated diversity that came from one million T cells was considered an underestimate.

Next came a second PCR, run for about 6 to 11 cycles, which used a sample-barcoded 5' primer along with a J-beta primer mix. TCRdb reprocessed the 5' RACE reads via MiXCR and lists one record per CDR3 protein. The data contain about 650,000 distinct CDR3 sequences, less than 40% of them singletons. This chain connects TRBV3-1 to TRBJ2-3; 9 positions agree with TRBD2. This receptor was taken from a woman aged 80 or over in good health. Specimen: blood. Here the CDR3 reads CASSQVTSGPERTTDTQYF. The DNA for the CDR3 is TGTGCCAGCAGCCAAGTAACTAGCGGGCCCGAAAGGACCACAGATACGCAGTATTTT.